Presented here are 24 T cell receptor beta chains from one specimen sequenced in a study of T cells in women clearing cervical HPV infection (dated by TCRdb to the late 2010s). Libraries came from the immunoSEQ multiplex PCR assay. TCRdb carries this immuneACCESS record with in-frame sequences only. Its versions omit some clonotypes, under half of them owing to an unresolved V gene in the studies checked, with the rest unexplained. This sample's table has entries for 13,000 or so clones. The ten largest account for approximately 9.3% of the sample. The specimen was blood buffy coat. The source of these receptors is a woman aged 18 to 75 with a cervical HPV16 infection that either progressed to CIN3+ or cleared (not recorded which).

Note on this clone: The CDR3 end is not reached by the read, which stops 3 residues before it; the germline J gene fills it in. The J gene is TRBJ2-7, the V gene TRBV11-2; a possible D gene is TRBD1 (5 bases). V was shortened by 4 bases and J by 6 bases, with 13 bases between the two germline ends. This CDR3 spans 13 amino acids. From germline, CDR1 is SGHAT and CDR2 FQNNGV. The CDR3 reads CASSSQGTGEQYF. The sequenced part of the CDR3 DNA is TGTGCCAGCAGCTCTCAGGGTACCGGCGAG.

Concerning this clone itself: The CDR3 is cut off 3 residues early in the read; its end comes from the germline J gene. V gene TRBV6-1 combines with J gene TRBJ1-1; perhaps TRBD1 as D (6 bases). V lost 4 bases and J 4 bases, leaving 13 bases between the germline ends. This CDR3 region has 14 residues. The germline V gene encodes CDR1 MNHNS and CDR2 SASEGT. Incomplete CDR3 DNA: TGTGCCAGCAGTGTGGTCGGGGGGCCCACTGAA. Protein: CASSVVGGPTE. The entire CDR3 sequence reads CASSVVGGPTEAFF.

Judged by frequency, this clone is medium-sized. This CDR3 is CASSDSTDTQYF. CDR3 DNA, as far as it was read: TGTGCCAGCAGTGACAGTACAGATACG. The rearrangement joins TRBV6-1 to TRBJ2-3, with D uncertain. Sequencing ends 3 residues short of the CDR3 end; the germline J gene provides the rest. The CDR3 runs 12 residues. Trimming pared 3 bases from V and 3 bases from J, leaving 4 bases between. Germline lookup yields CDR1 MNHNS and CDR2 SASEGT.

For this clone: Read coverage stops 3 residues before the CDR3 terminus; the germline J gene supplies the remainder. This chain uses TRBV7-2 with TRBJ1-2; 7 bases match TRBD1. CDR3 length: 13 amino acids. Looked up from germline, CDR1 is SGHTA and CDR2 is FQGNSA. J was trimmed by 7 bases and V by 5 bases; bases with no gene match: 7. CDR3 region: CASSPDRAGGYTF. CDR3 DNA, as far as it was read: TGTGCCAGCAGCCCAGACAGGGCGGGTGGC.

Concerning this clone: The DNA ends 3 residues before the CDR3 does, and the rest of the CDR3 is filled in from the germline J gene. V usage is TRBV20-1 and J usage is TRBJ1-1; TRBD1 matches at 12 bases. From germline, CDR1 is DFQATT and CDR2 SNEGSKA (reference sequence). Germline trimming cut 3 bases from V and 0 bases from J; bases unmatched to any gene: 2. This CDR3 comprises 15 residues. The chain's CDR3 is CSARGQGAMNTEAFF. Partial CDR3 DNA: TGCAGTGCTAGGGGACAGGGGGCTATGAACACTGAA.

This clone is medium-sized by frequency. The read is 3 residues too short to cover the CDR3 end, so that end is filled in from the germline J gene. The chain is built from TRBV7-9 and TRBJ1-6; D gene ambiguous. CDR3 size: 14 residues. V lost 5 bases, J lost 10 bases, and 15 bases lay in between. Germline lookup yields CDR1 SEHNR and CDR2 FQNEAQ (reference sequence). The CDR3 protein is CASSLNSADSPLHF. Partial CDR3 DNA: TGTGCCAGCAGCCTAAACTCAGCGGACTCACCC.

Remarks on this clone: The read falls 3 residues short of the CDR3 end, and the missing part is taken from the germline J gene. V is TRBV7-9 and J is TRBJ2-2, with D tentatively TRBD2 (5 bases). V was clipped by 5 bases and J by 7 bases, with 11 bases between them. Germline assignment: CDR1 SEHNR and CDR2 FQNEAQ (reference sequence). This CDR3 has 13 amino acids. The part of the CDR3 DNA that was read is TGTGCCAGCAGCCCCCGGGGTGGCGGGGAG. Amino acids: CASSPRGGGE. The CDR3 reads in full as CASSPRGGGELFF.

Concerning this clone itself: The read falls 3 residues short of the CDR3 end, and the missing part is taken from the germline J gene. The chain is built from TRBV7-2 and TRBJ1-2; weak D call: TRBD1 (5 bases). The CDR3 totals 14 residues. The germline CDR1 and CDR2 sequences are SGHTA and FQGNSA. The CDR3 DNA, read in part, is TGTGCCAGCAGCTTGGGGACTAGCGAATACGAC. It translates to CASSLGTSEYD. The entire CDR3 protein is CASSLGTSEYDYTF.

Note on this clone: Sequencing ends 3 residues short of the CDR3 end; the germline J gene provides the rest. The chain has TRBV30 and TRBJ2-1; D remains ambiguous. The germline V and J ends were trimmed by 7 bases and 0 bases, with 10 bases remaining between them. This CDR3 has 13 residues. The germline V gene has CDR1 GTSNPN and CDR2 SVGIG (reference sequence). Partial CDR3 DNA: TGTGCCTACGCCGCTAGCTCCTACAATGAG. Amino acids: CAYAASSYNE. In full, the CDR3 reads CAYAASSYNEQFF.

In the case of this clone: The read terminates 3 residues ahead of where the CDR3 ends, so the germline J gene completes it. The chain carries TRBV19 and TRBJ1-4; D remains ambiguous. The CDR3 runs 14 residues. The V end was cut by 2 bases, the J end by 0 bases, with 4 bases between. Germline V lookup: CDR1 LNHDA, CDR2 SQIVND (reference sequence). The CDR3 is CASSIQATNEKLFF. The part of the CDR3 DNA that was read is TGTGCCAGTAGTATACAGGCAACTAATGAAAAA.

Points on this clone: The read terminates 3 residues ahead of where the CDR3 ends, so the germline J gene completes it. The V and J genes are TRBV7-9 and TRBJ2-2, with 8 bases lining up with TRBD2. CDR3 length: 15 amino acids. The germline V gene has CDR1 SEHNR and CDR2 FQNEAQ (reference sequence). CDR3 DNA, as far as it was read: TGTGCCAGCAGCTACCCGGGGGGGGCTAATGAAAAG. Protein product: CASSYPGGANEK. The full-length CDR3 reads as CASSYPGGANEKLFF.

Regarding this clone: The read terminates 3 residues ahead of where the CDR3 ends, so the germline J gene completes it. This chain links TRBV7-2 with TRBJ1-3, with TRBD1 as a possible D gene (5 bases). Germline V gene sequence: CDR1 SGHTA, CDR2 FQGNSA. Trimming left V 5 bases short and J 2 bases short, with 10 bases between. The CDR3 has 14 residues. CDR3 bases read: TGTGCCAGCAGCCCGTTGACAGCTGGAAACACC. Encoded protein: CASSPLTAGNT. Given in full, the CDR3 is CASSPLTAGNTIYF.

The CDR3 loop reads CASSSRTGRATEAFF. The covered CDR3 bases are TGTGCCAGCAGCTCACGGACAGGGAGGGCAACTGAA. The rearrangement joins TRBV5-4 to TRBJ1-1; 8 bases match TRBD1. Read sequence stops 3 residues before the CDR3 end, and the germline J gene provides the missing end. Germline-derived CDR1 and CDR2 are SGHNT and YYREEE (reference sequence). CDR3 length equals 15 residues. J gave up 5 bases and V 3 bases, and 9 bases lay outside the gene matches.

On this clone itself: The read ends 3 residues shy of where the CDR3 ends; the end is completed using the germline J gene. This chain joins TRBV2 and TRBJ2-3; D unclear. In germline, CDR1 is SNHLY, CDR2 FYNNEI. This CDR3 has 15 amino acids. V lost 2 bases, J lost 2 bases, and 11 bases lay in between. The CDR3 bases that were read are TGTGCCAGCAGTGAAAGGGCAGGCACCACAGATACG. Translating gives CASSERAGTTDT. The CDR3 in full is CASSERAGTTDTQYF.

A note on this clone: The read ends 3 residues before the CDR3 terminus; that terminus is restored from the germline J gene. The chain carries TRBV19 and TRBJ1-1, with D possibly TRBD1 on 5 matching bases. Germline lookup yields CDR1 LNHDA and CDR2 SQIVND (reference sequence). The length of the CDR3 is 14 residues. V was shortened by 7 bases and J by 3 bases, with 15 bases between the two germline ends. CDR3 amino acids: CASISWGRYTEAFF. The covered CDR3 bases are TGTGCCAGTATTTCCTGGGGCAGATACACTGAA.

As concerns this clone: The read finishes 3 residues shy of the CDR3 end, and the germline J gene is used to complete it. The V gene is TRBV5-4, the J gene TRBJ1-4; D possibly corresponds to TRBD1 (6 bases). V lost 4 bases and J 5 bases, leaving 12 bases between the germline ends. This CDR3 is built from 14 residues. The germline V gene encodes CDR1 SGHNT and CDR2 YYREEE (reference sequence). The CDR3 is CASSVGTLNEKLFF. The covered CDR3 bases are TGTGCCAGCAGCGTCGGGACATTGAATGAAAAA.

With respect to this clone: The sequenced fragment ends 3 residues before the CDR3 boundary, so the rest is inferred from the germline J gene. The chain recombines TRBV6-1 with TRBJ2-3; D ambiguous. CDR1 and CDR2 (germline): MNHNS, SASEGT. The CDR3 is 13 residues long. Trimming removed 0 bases at V and 2 bases at J, with 3 bases between. The sequenced part of the CDR3 DNA is TGTGCCAGCAGTGAAGCCCACACAGATACG. It is translated as CASSEAHTDT. In full, the CDR3 reads CASSEAHTDTQYF.

Concerning this clone: The CDR3 is cut off 3 residues early in the read; its end comes from the germline J gene. The chain uses TRBV19 and TRBJ1-2; the match to TRBD1 covers 8 bases. This CDR3 is 15 amino acids long. The ends lost 6 bases at V and 2 bases at J; junction bases unmatched: 8. Germline loops: CDR1 LNHDA, CDR2 SQIVND (reference sequence). This CDR3 is CASSLRTGMNYGYTF. CDR3 DNA, as far as it was read: TGTGCCAGTAGCCTCAGGACAGGGATGAACTATGGC. Complete variable domain (other parts from reference TRBV19 and TRBJ1-2): DGGITQSPKYLFRKEGQNVTLSCEQNLNHDAMYWYRQDPGQGLRLIYYSQIVNDFQKGDIAEGYSVSREKKESFPLTVTSAQKNPTAFYLCASSLRTGMNYGYTFGSGTRLTVV.

In regard to this clone: The CDR3 is cut off 3 residues early in the read; its end comes from the germline J gene. The V and J genes are TRBV9 and TRBJ2-7; D might be TRBD2 (6 bases). Trimming pared 4 bases from V and 5 bases from J, leaving 25 bases between. There are 17 residues in the CDR3. CDR1 is SGDLS and CDR2 is YYNGEE in the germline V gene. CDR3 DNA (partial): TGTGCCAGCAGCCCCAGCCCCAAGGCAGGGAGGTCGAACGAG. Translation gives CASSPSPKAGRSNE. The CDR3 in full is CASSPSPKAGRSNEQYF.

A note on this clone: Germline is not matched at one junction end, which may reflect a read error. With the read ending 3 residues before the CDR3 end, the germline J gene is used to fill in that end. The chain combines TRBV4-2 with TRBJ1-2, with TRBD1 identical over 7 bases. The CDR3 loop spans 14 amino acids. CDR1 and CDR2 from the germline V gene are LGHNA and YNFKEQ. CDR3 DNA, as far as it was read: TGCGCCAGCAGCCAGGTGACAGGGCCCTATGGC. This gives the protein CASSQVTGPYG. The CDR3, in full, reads CASSQVTGPYGYTF.

Notes on this clone: The observed sequence ends 3 residues before the CDR3 terminus, with the missing tail filled in from the germline J gene. The V and J genes are TRBV7-8 and TRBJ2-1; D is uncertain. V dropped 1 base and J dropped 0 bases, with 13 bases sitting between them. Germline CDR1 SGHVS, CDR2 FQNEAQ. CDR3 length equals 17 residues. The CDR3 is CASSLGATTGSYNEQFF. The part of the CDR3 DNA that was read is TGTGCCAGCAGCTTAGGGGCGACAACCGGCTCCTACAATGAG.

Measured by frequency, this clone is medium-sized. The read ends 3 residues early relative to the CDR3; the germline J gene fills the gap. The V call is TRBV6-2 or TRBV6-3, the J call TRBJ1-1; D is uncertain. Germline CDR1 and CDR2: MNHEY and SVGEGT. The CDR3 has 13 amino acids. V gave up 6 bases and J gave up 0 bases, with 8 bases separating them. Partial CDR3 DNA: TGTGCCAGCAGAGGAACAGTGAACACTGAA. This gives the protein CASRGTVNTE. The full CDR3 protein reads CASRGTVNTEAFF.

Notes on this clone: Read sequence stops 3 residues before the CDR3 end, and the germline J gene provides the missing end. The chain employs TRBV19 and TRBJ2-3; 9 bases agree with TRBD2. The CDR3 extends over 14 amino acids. CDR1 LNHDA and CDR2 SQIVND come from the germline V gene (reference sequence). Unmatched junction bases numbered 9, after V lost 8 bases and J lost 6 bases. CDR3 sequence: CASHAGGPSDTQYF. The DNA read from the CDR3 is TGTGCCAGTCATGCGGGGGGGCCGTCCGATACG.

As regards this clone: Compared with germline, one end of the junction differs, possibly owing to a read error. The read terminates 3 residues before the CDR3 end, so the remaining end is supplied by the germline J gene. This chain uses TRBV4-2 with TRBJ2-2; TRBD1 is a possible D gene (6 bases). The germline CDR1 and CDR2 sequences are LGHNA and YNFKEQ. CDR3 length equals 16 residues. The covered CDR3 bases are TGCGCCAGCAGCCAAAACACAGGGATGAACACCGGGGAG. This gives the protein CASSQNTGMNTGE. The entire CDR3 protein is CASSQNTGMNTGELFF.